The entry below describes one T cell receptor (beta chain). Its antigen remains unidentified. The CDR3 is 14 residues long. V was clipped by 6 bases and J by 4 bases, with 15 bases between them. Per germline, CDR1 MNHEY and CDR2 SMNVEV (reference sequence). The data belong to a study of blood T cells in healthy people across ages. Study results and limitations: Naive CD4+ cell counts and diversity both ran higher in long-lived than in aged donors.

A second PCR of about 7 to 11 cycles used a sample-barcoded 5' primer and a J-beta primer mix. Every individual sample yielded 2.5 million or more paired-end reads (each containing CDR3). One entry per CDR3 protein results from TCRdb running MiXCR on the 5' RACE reads. The repertoire holds under 950,000 distinct CDR3 sequences, with 20% to 25% as singletons. Sequencing was carried out using blood. V and J are TRBV27 and TRBJ1-2, with D possibly matching TRBD1 (6 bases). This clonotype was obtained from a man aged 70-80 years in good health. The CDR3 sequence: CASRVRGSGYGYTF. In DNA form, the CDR3 reads TGTGCCAGCAGAGTAAGGGGGTCGGGCTATGGCTACACCTTC.